This T cell receptor beta chain is from a study of T cells in Graves' hyperthyroidism and ophthalmopathy. The investigators amplified TCR beta CDR3 regions from RNA transcripts. First-round RT-PCR with HTBI primers amplified the TCR CDR3 region. TCRdb analysed the multiplex PCR reads with MiXCR anew, one entry per CDR3 protein. The table lists about 55,000 distinct CDR3 sequences, around 50% of them singletons. The germline V gene encodes CDR1 ENHRY and CDR2 SYGVKD. With 6 bases removed from V and 5 bases from J, the gap between germline ends came to 11 bases. The CDR3 totals 13 residues. Patients were excluded for uncontrolled infection, other autoimmune disease, pregnancy or lactation.

Sequencing was done on a sample of blood. The chain employs TRBV10-3 and TRBJ2-1, with a weak D call TRBD2 (6 bases). The clonotype comes from a woman aged 55-70 years with Graves' ophthalmopathy. CDR3 in DNA: TGTGCCATCAGGGAAGTAGCGGACAATGAGCAGTTCTTC. Protein: CAIREVADNEQFF.